This passage covers 18 T cell receptor beta chains from one sample sequenced in a study of T cell responses to AZD1222 COVID-19 vaccine. Sequencing was performed with immunoSEQ multiplex PCR; in TCRdb, only in-frame clones are kept and a portion is missing. The sample has around 86,000 clones, almost 90% seen once; the top ten hold almost 8.5%. Source: peripheral blood, taken on day 0 of AZD1222 vaccination. Receptors originate from an adult in good health.

V is TRBV5-1 and J is TRBJ2-3; no clear D. This CDR3 region has 16 residues. V was cut by 4 bases and J by 8 bases, with 23 bases left in between. The germline V gene has CDR1 SGHRS and CDR2 YFSETQ. CDR3 residues: CASSPTASSEWGTQYF. Here the CDR3 DNA reads TGCGCCAGCAGCCCGACCGCCTCCTCTGAGTGGGGTACGCAGTATTTT.

This chain joins TRBV29-1 and TRBJ2-5; 11 positions agree with TRBD2. After removal of 7 bases from V and 4 bases from J, the junction contained 5 bases not matched to a gene. This CDR3 comprises 13 residues. Germline V gene sequence: CDR1 SQVTM, CDR2 ANQGSEA. CDR3 nucleotide sequence: TGCAGCGGGCGACTAGCGGGGAGAGAGACCCAGTACTTC. This sequence encodes CSGRLAGRETQYF.

The chain has TRBV27 and TRBJ1-3; no clear D gene. Trimming left V 6 bases short and J 4 bases short, with 16 bases between. Per the germline V gene, CDR1 is MNHEY and CDR2 is SMNVEV (reference sequence). This CDR3 contains 15 residues. CDR3 sequence: CASSRNPDHGNTIYF. CDR3 nucleotide sequence: TGTGCCAGCAGCCGGAATCCGGACCACGGAAACACCATATATTTT.

The chain recombines TRBV7-2 with TRBJ2-1; 8 bases line up with TRBD2. CDR1 is SGHTA, CDR2 FQGNSA, per germline. The CDR3 has 14 residues. V was clipped by 4 bases and J by 6 bases; unmatched bases: 5. CDR3 in DNA: TGTGCCAGCAGCTCGGGACTAGATCCCAATGAGCAGTTCTTC. Protein sequence: CASSSGLDPNEQFF.

This clone was seen a few times. The chain carries TRBV7-8 and TRBJ1-5; weak D call: TRBD1 (6 bases). The V end was cut by 5 bases, the J end by 8 bases, with 22 bases between. The germline V gene encodes CDR1 SGHVS and CDR2 FQNEAQ. CDR3 length: 16 residues. The CDR3: CASSKRLSTGLEPQHF. The CDR3 nucleotides are TGTGCCAGCAGCAAACGTCTTTCCACAGGGTTAGAGCCCCAGCATTTT.

This sequence joins TRBV4-3 and TRBJ1-2; tentatively, D is TRBD1 (5 bases). Germline lookup yields CDR1 LGHNA and CDR2 YSLEER. The CDR3 consists of 15 residues. Deletions cut 3 bases from V and 5 bases from J, with 16 bases between. The chain's CDR3 is CASSQDPGREYGYTF. The CDR3 coding sequence is TGCGCCAGCAGCCAGGACCCGGGACGGGAATATGGCTACACCTTC.

This chain links TRBV7-2 with TRBJ2-7; TRBD2 matches at 7 bases. This CDR3 comprises 16 residues. From germline, CDR1 is SGHTA and CDR2 FQGNSA. V was pared by 2 bases and J by 5 bases, with 12 bases of the junction left unmatched. CDR3 coding DNA: TGTGCCAGCAGCTTAATGGGGGGGTCCCCCGAGAACGAGCAGTACTTC. It translates to CASSLMGGSPENEQYF.

The chain employs TRBV5-1 and TRBJ2-1; 7 nucleotides agree with TRBD1. CDR3 size: 15 residues. Trimming removed 3 bases from V and 4 bases from J; junction bases left unmatched: 7. The germline gives CDR1 SGHRS, CDR2 YFSETQ. The CDR3 bases are TGCGCCAGCAGCTGGGTGACAGGGCGATACAATGAGCAGTTCTTC. Protein: CASSWVTGRYNEQFF.

CDR3 sequence reads: CASSAGEITGELFF. Here the CDR3 DNA reads TGCGCCAGCAGCGCCGGGGAAATCACCGGGGAGCTGTTTTTT. The genes are TRBV5-1 and TRBJ2-2; a weak D match, TRBD2 (5 bases). The CDR3 runs 14 residues. Germline CDR1 is SGHRS and CDR2 is YFSETQ. V lost 4 bases to trimming and J lost 4 bases, with 11 bases between them.

The rearrangement uses TRBV9 and TRBJ2-7, with 8 bases matching TRBD1. CDR3 length: 14 amino acids. Germline loops: CDR1 SGDLS, CDR2 YYNGEE. V was clipped by 3 bases and J by 2 bases; unmatched bases: 4. Here the CDR3 reads CASSADRGTYEQYF. Here the CDR3 DNA reads TGTGCCAGCAGCGCCGACAGGGGTACCTACGAGCAGTACTTC.

This clone was seen just once. The chain uses TRBV3-1 (or the pseudogene TRBV3-2) and TRBJ2-2; D call uncertain. Germline CDR1 reads LGHDT; CDR2 reads YNNKEL (reference sequence). The CDR3 has 15 amino acids. Between the trimmed V and J ends, which lost 4 bases and 1 base, there was a span of 10 bases. The chain's CDR3 is CASSLMHVNTGELFF. CDR3 sequence (DNA): TGTGCCAGCAGCCTGATGCACGTGAACACCGGGGAGCTGTTTTTT.

There are a few counts of this clone. The rearrangement uses TRBV6-4 and TRBJ2-1; TRBD1 matches 9 bases. The CDR3 loop spans 16 amino acids. The V segment lost 0 bases and the J segment 7 bases; nucleotides outside the gene matches: 7. Germline-derived CDR1 and CDR2 are MRHNA and SNTAGT. CDR3 DNA: TGTGCCAGCAGTGACTCCCCGGGACAGGGAATGAATGAGCAGTTCTTC. Protein: CASSDSPGQGMNEQFF.

This chain links TRBV5-1 with TRBJ1-1; 8 bases agree with TRBD1. Trimming removed 0 bases from V and 1 base from J; junction bases left unmatched: 2. Germline V gene lookup returns CDR1 SGHRS and CDR2 YFSETQ. This CDR3 contains 15 residues. CDR3 DNA: TGCGCCAGCAGCTTGGCCGGGACAGGGAACACTGAAGCTTTCTTT. This codes for CASSLAGTGNTEAFF.

The chain recombines TRBV6-2 or TRBV6-3 with TRBJ1-5, with unresolved D. The CDR3 totals 12 residues. V was trimmed by 3 bases and J by 7 bases, leaving 7 bases between them. Germline V gene lookup returns CDR1 MNHEY and CDR2 SVGEGT. This CDR3 reads CASSYLGQPQHF. CDR3 coding DNA: TGTGCCAGCAGTTATCTCGGACAGCCCCAGCATTTT.

This clone is a singleton in its sample. The gene calls are TRBV9 and TRBJ2-1; 13 positions agree with TRBD2. Germline CDR1 SGDLS, CDR2 YYNGEE. The CDR3 has 15 amino acids. The V and J ends lost 6 bases and 6 bases, in that order; junction bases with no gene match: 6. The CDR3 DNA is TGTGCCAGCACCGAACTAGCGGGGGGGCTCAATGAGCAGTTCTTC. Protein sequence: CASTELAGGLNEQFF.

There are a few counts of this clone. The chain couples TRBV18 to TRBJ1-1; 7 bases fit TRBD1. This CDR3 spans 14 amino acids. CDR1 and CDR2 (germline): KGHSH, LQKENI. V lost 7 bases and J lost 5; bases outside the gene matches: 10. CDR3 sequence: CASLRQGELTEAFF. CDR3 nucleotide sequence: TGTGCCAGCTTACGACAGGGCGAGTTAACTGAAGCTTTCTTT.

The chain recombines TRBV14 with TRBJ2-5; 11 bases fit TRBD2. J gave up 4 bases and V 4 bases, and 8 bases lay outside the gene matches. CDR3 length: 16 residues. From germline, CDR1 is SGHDN and CDR2 FVKESK. The CDR3 DNA reads TGTGCCAGCAGCCCCCTAGCGGGGGGTGGTCGAGAGACCCAGTACTTC. Protein product: CASSPLAGGGRETQYF.

The chain employs TRBV30 and TRBJ1-1; D perhaps matches TRBD1 (5 bases). Germline CDR1 GTSNPN, CDR2 SVGIG (reference sequence). The CDR3 is 16 residues long. Trimming took off 1 base at V and 1 base at J, with 16 bases between the two ends. CDR3 bases: TGTGCCTGGAGTGGTCCAGGCTCGGGGGAGAACACTGAAGCTTTCTTT. This gives the protein CAWSGPGSGENTEAFF.